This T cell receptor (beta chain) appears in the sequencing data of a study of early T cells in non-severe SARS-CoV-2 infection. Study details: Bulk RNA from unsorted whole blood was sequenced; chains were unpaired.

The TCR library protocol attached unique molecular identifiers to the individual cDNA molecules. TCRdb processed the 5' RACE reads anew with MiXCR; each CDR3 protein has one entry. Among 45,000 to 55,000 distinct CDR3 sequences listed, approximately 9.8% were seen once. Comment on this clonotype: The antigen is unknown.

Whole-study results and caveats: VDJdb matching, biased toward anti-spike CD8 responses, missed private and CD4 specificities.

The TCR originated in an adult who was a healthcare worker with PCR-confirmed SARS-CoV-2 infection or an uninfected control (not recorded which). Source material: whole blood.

The CDR3, as DNA: TGTGCCAGCAACTGGGCCCTGAGCAACTACAATGAGCAGTTCTTC. Encoded protein: CASNWALSNYNEQFF. This chain joins TRBV2 and TRBJ2-1; D remains unclear. The CDR3 has 15 amino acids. Germline V lookup: CDR1 SNHLY, CDR2 FYNNEI. Trimming shortened V by 7 bases and J by 3 bases, and 16 bases separated the two germline ends. The full variable domain, its missing parts supplied by reference TRBV2 and TRBJ2-1, is EPEVTQTPSHQVTQMGQEVILRCVPISNHLYFYWYRQILGQKVEFLVSFYNNEISEKSEIFDDQFSVERPDGSNFTLKIRSTKLEDSAMYFCASNWALSNYNEQFFGPGTRLTVL.